This T cell receptor beta chain was sequenced in a study of neurological immune-mediated disorders. This CDR3 is 12 amino acids long. The J segment lost 13 bases and the V segment lost 4 bases, leaving 8 bases of the junction unmatched. Germline loops: CDR1 SGHRS, CDR2 YFSETQ. Findings of the study overall: Sharing of CDR3 amino acid sequences among expanded clones across subjects was absent, suggesting private repertoires in all groups. HTLV-1-associated myelopathy had the most TCR clonal expansion, while multiple sclerosis had the least, a level that fell below healthy controls.

The making of cDNA relied on 5'RACE with 10-nucleotide random UMIs. From the 5' RACE reads, TCRdb called clonotypes with MiXCR, one entry per CDR3 protein. This table has 100,000 or so distinct CDR3 sequences, less than 15% appearing once. Worth noting for this clonotype: Its antigen remains unidentified.

Time point reported: longitudinal time-point 2. Stored at -80 C, 2 million PBMCs were the source of the unsorted libraries. Source material: PBMCs. The chain employs TRBV5-1 and TRBJ1-1; TRBD1 agrees at 9 bases. This sequence originates from a female donor with HTLV-1-associated myelopathy (HAM/TSP). The CDR3 protein is CASSRDRGFVFF. DNA of the CDR3: TGCGCCAGCAGCCGAGACAGGGGGTTTGTTTTCTTT.